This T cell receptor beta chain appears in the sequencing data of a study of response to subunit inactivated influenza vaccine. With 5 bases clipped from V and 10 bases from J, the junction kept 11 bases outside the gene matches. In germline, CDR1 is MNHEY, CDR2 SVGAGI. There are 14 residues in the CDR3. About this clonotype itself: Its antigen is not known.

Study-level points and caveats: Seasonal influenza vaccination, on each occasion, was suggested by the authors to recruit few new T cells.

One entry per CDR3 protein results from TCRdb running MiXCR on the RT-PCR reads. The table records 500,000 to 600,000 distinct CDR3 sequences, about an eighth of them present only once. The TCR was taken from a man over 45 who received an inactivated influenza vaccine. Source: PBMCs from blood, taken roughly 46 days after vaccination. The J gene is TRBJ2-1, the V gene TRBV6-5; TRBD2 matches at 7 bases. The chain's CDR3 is CASSNLGAGREQFF. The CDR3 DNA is TGTGCCAGCAGTAACCTAGGGGCCGGGAGGGAGCAGTTCTTC.